Below, one T cell receptor beta chain is given with its context. The data originate from a study of blood T cell repertoires in COVID-19. Study context: Samples of COVID-19 (acute and convalescent) were obtained from the United States, Italy and Spain. Sample material is recorded as cDNA or gDNA derived from T cells, B-cell-depleted T cells, or PBMCs.

Original processing notes: Quantification of nucleated cells was approximated via reference gene primer amplification. TCRdb's table, derived via immunoSEQ multiplex PCR, lists solely in-frame clones and lacks some. V, J and clone size reflect that table, while D and trimming were determined from the DNA. Of 220,000 or so clones in the sample, 80% to 85% were seen once. The CDR3 is 9 residues long. Between the trimmed V and J ends, which lost 7 bases and 11 bases, there was a span of 11 bases. In germline, CDR1 is SQVTM, CDR2 ANQGSEA. The receptor's source is a woman aged 55-75 years with acute or convalescent COVID-19. The specimen was peripheral blood. The genes are TRBV29-1 and TRBJ2-5; TRBD2 might be the D (5 bases). The CDR3 nucleotides are TGCAGCGCCCCCGGGATTCAGTACTTC. It encodes CSAPGIQYF.